This T cell receptor (beta chain) originates from a study of cytomegalovirus exposure and HLA in healthy donors. The PCR was carried out with 60 Vbeta primers and 13 Jbeta primers. Libraries were prepared by immunoSEQ multiplex PCR; TCRdb keeps only in-frame clonotypes and omits some of them. The sample holds roughly 92,000 clones, less than 10% seen once. The germline V gene encodes CDR1 ENHRY and CDR2 SYGVKD. Trimming took off 7 bases at V and 2 bases at J, with 11 bases between the two ends. This CDR3 region has 13 residues. Sequencing used PBMCs. The chain couples TRBV10-3 to TRBJ1-2, with D hard to call. This receptor was identified in a man aged 50 or older in good health and CMV-seronegative. CDR3 coding DNA: TGTGCCATCACCCTCGAGGAGAACTATGGCTACACCTTC. Protein sequence: CAITLEENYGYTF.